A single TCR beta chain is shown here with its context. Per germline, CDR1 MNHEY and CDR2 SVGAGI. The CDR3 consists of 16 residues. The V end was cut by 3 bases, the J end by 7 bases, with 16 bases between. This sample was taken from a study of control samples from healthy donors and cancer patients. Only in-frame clones appear in the TCRdb table, and some are missing; sequencing was by immunoSEQ multiplex PCR. Among fewer than 120,000 clones, roughly 90% were seen once, and the ten largest hold 3.5% to 4.5%. The receptor's source is a woman in her sixties with lung cancer. The chain couples TRBV6-5 to TRBJ1-6; D is unclear. Input material: PBMCs. CDR3 region: CASSYPSASGNSPLHF. DNA of the CDR3: TGTGCCAGCAGTTATCCCTCGGCCTCCGGGAATTCACCCCTCCACTTT.